The entry below describes one T cell receptor beta chain. A read error may produce the germline difference seen at one junction end. An input of roughly 0.5 to 1 ug of RNA was subjected to reverse transcription using random hexamers. TCRdb re-called the immunoSEQ multiplex PCR reads with MiXCR, one entry per CDR3 protein. The sample includes about 210,000 distinct CDR3 sequences, 95% of them seen just once. This specimen belongs to a study of CD8 T cells in Susac syndrome. Through negative isolation, CD4+ and CD8+ T cells were obtained, while TEMRA cells were enriched using FACS. The germline V gene has CDR1 MGHDK and CDR2 SYGVNS. This CDR3 is built from 13 residues.

This receptor was taken from a human donor with multiple sclerosis. Material for sequencing was CD4+ T cells from PBMCs. This sequence joins TRBV25-1 and TRBJ2-1; 11 nucleotides match TRBD2. The CDR3, as DNA: TGTGCCAGCAGCGGGACTAGCGGCAATGCGCAGTTCTTC. It specifies CASSGTSGNAQFF.